The entry below describes one TCR beta chain. This sample was included in a study of shared clonotypes between healthy human individuals. Germline CDR1 reads SEHNR; CDR2 reads FQNEAQ (reference sequence). The CDR3 consists of 12 residues. V gave up 3 bases and J gave up 6 bases, with 5 bases separating them. Data came from immunoSEQ multiplex PCR; TCRdb stores just in-frame clones and leaves some out. The sample has 1.5 million to 1.9 million clones; 95% to 99% are singletons. The sample consisted of naive CD4+ T cells sorted from blood. Subset described: CD45RA+ positively selected. The chain couples TRBV7-9 to TRBJ2-2; D gene unclear. The clonotype originates from a man aged 30-40 years in good health. The CDR3 region is CASSFSPGELFF. CDR3 DNA sequence: TGTGCCAGCAGCTTCTCACCCGGGGAGCTGTTTTTT.